These 21 T cell receptor beta chains were all obtained from the same sample, sequenced in a study of CD8 T cells in ankylosing spondylitis. One entry per CDR3 protein, called by TCRdb with MiXCR from the 5' RACE reads. The sample has 250,000 to 400,000 distinct CDR3 sequences; around 10% are singletons. The sample comprised blood, either unsorted or a sorted T cell fraction (not recorded which). The receptor set was obtained from a female donor with ankylosing spondylitis or in good health (not recorded which).

Ten or more counts support this clonotype. CDR3 nucleotide sequence: TGTGCCAGCAGTGAAGGGGGGACAGATACGCAGTATTTT. It yields the protein CASSEGGTDTQYF. The V call is TRBV25-1, the J call TRBJ2-3; weak D call: TRBD2 (6 bases). This CDR3 contains 13 residues. Germline V lookup: CDR1 MGHDK, CDR2 SYGVNS. V lost 2 bases to trimming and J lost 3 bases, with 6 bases between them.

This clonotype occurred a few times. CDR3 residues: CASSRTGGADNEQFF. CDR3 in DNA: TGTGCCAGCAGCAGGACAGGGGGCGCGGACAATGAGCAGTTCTTC. J is TRBJ2-1 and V is TRBV12-3 or TRBV12-4, with TRBD1 identical over 11 bases. J gave up 5 bases and V 6 bases, and 6 bases lay outside the gene matches. CDR3 length: 15 amino acids.

This clonotype has a count of ten or more. The J gene is TRBJ2-3, the V gene TRBV6-2 or TRBV6-3, with TRBD2 matching 10 bases. The trim removed 6 bases at V and 0 bases at J, leaving 3 bases unmatched. The CDR3 has 15 residues. The germline gives CDR1 MNHEY, CDR2 SVGEGT. The chain's CDR3 is CASRSSGGSTDTQYF. CDR3 coding DNA: TGTGCCAGCAGATCTAGCGGGGGAAGCACAGATACGCAGTATTTT.

This clonotype occurred many times. The chain uses TRBV11-2 and TRBJ2-2; possibly TRBD1 for D (6 bases). The germline V and J ends were trimmed by 0 bases and 1 base, with 12 bases remaining between them. CDR1 and CDR2 (germline): SGHAT, FQNNGV. The CDR3 runs 17 residues. CDR3 sequence reads: CASSLDGRTVNTGELFF. Here the CDR3 DNA reads TGTGCCAGCAGCTTAGATGGTAGGACAGTGAACACCGGGGAGCTGTTTTTT.

The rearrangement joins TRBV2 to TRBJ1-2; the D gene is possibly TRBD1 (6 bases). The CDR3 consists of 12 residues. Germline V gene data show CDR1 as SNHLY and CDR2 as FYNNEI. Trimming removed 8 bases at V and 8 bases at J, with 15 bases between. Here the CDR3 reads CASRYRAAGYTF. CDR3 nucleotides: TGTGCCAGCCGCTACAGGGCCGCCGGCTACACCTTC.

At least ten counts were recorded for this clonotype. The rearrangement uses TRBV29-1 and TRBJ1-2; D is unresolved. The CDR3 length is 12 residues. The V gene's germline CDR1 is SQVTM and CDR2 ANQGSEA. With 4 bases removed from V and 5 bases from J, the gap between germline ends came to 11 bases. CDR3 sequence reads: CSVAATGYGYTF. Here the CDR3 DNA reads TGCAGCGTTGCGGCAACTGGATATGGCTACACCTTC.

This clonotype was counted between two and nine times. V and J are TRBV20-1 and TRBJ1-1; D gene unclear. The CDR3 runs 14 residues. CDR1 and CDR2 (germline): DFQATT, SNEGSKA (reference sequence). The V and J ends lost 6 bases and 1 base respectively, with 15 bases between them. CDR3 region: CSADKESSNTEAFF. CDR3 in DNA: TGCAGTGCGGATAAGGAAAGCTCGAACACTGAAGCTTTCTTT.

This clonotype has just a few counts. The rearrangement uses TRBV5-1 and TRBJ2-5; no firm D call. CDR1 is SGHRS, CDR2 YFSETQ, per germline. Deletions cut 4 bases from V and 1 base from J, with 8 bases between. This CDR3 spans 13 amino acids. The chain's CDR3 is CASSPYPQETQYF. CDR3 DNA sequence: TGCGCCAGCAGCCCTTACCCCCAAGAGACCCAGTACTTC.

To note about this clonotype: A read error may be the cause here, since a much bigger clone is one base away. The rearrangement links TRBV7-6 to TRBJ2-5; D is unclear. V was trimmed by 5 bases and J by 7 bases, leaving 17 bases between them. The CDR3 extends over 14 amino acids. In germline, CDR1 is SGHVS, CDR2 FNYEAQ. The CDR3, as DNA: TGTGCCAGCAGCCTCCTCGAGCTTTCGGGGACCCAGTACTTC. It translates to CASSLLELSGTQYF.

The V call is TRBV11-1, the J call TRBJ1-3; 12 nucleotides line up with TRBD1. The trim removed 5 bases at V and 0 bases at J, leaving 8 bases unmatched. The CDR3 extends over 18 amino acids. Per the germline V gene, CDR1 is SGHAT and CDR2 is FQDESV (reference sequence). The CDR3 protein is CASSPMGQGAASGNTIYF. CDR3 bases: TGTGCCAGCAGCCCCATGGGACAGGGGGCCGCCTCTGGAAACACCATATATTTT.

This clonotype has a handful of counts. The chain recombines TRBV3-1 with TRBJ2-1; TRBD2 is a possible D gene (6 bases). The CDR3 length is 15 residues. Trimming took 5 bases from V and 3 from J, leaving 14 bases between them. Germline V gives CDR1 LGHDT, CDR2 YNNKEL (reference sequence). CDR3 sequence: CASSARGILYNEQFF. For the CDR3, the DNA is TGTGCCAGCAGCGCGCGGGGCATCCTCTACAATGAGCAGTTCTTC.

This clonotype was recorded at least ten times. J is TRBJ1-1 and V is TRBV20-1; D may be TRBD1 (6 bases). CDR1 and CDR2 (germline): DFQATT, SNEGSKA (reference sequence). The CDR3 runs to 16 residues. V was clipped by 2 bases and J by 0 bases, with 16 bases between them. The CDR3 coding sequence is TGCAGTGCTAGATCCTCCGGGGGGGCTGTGAACACTGAAGCTTTCTTT. Residues: CSARSSGGAVNTEAFF.

This clonotype has just a few counts. The CDR3 nucleotides read TGCGCCAGCAGCTCCGGGGAGCCTTTGTATAATACGCAGTATTTT. This codes for CASSSGEPLYNTQYF. This rearrangement joins TRBV5-1 to TRBJ2-3; perhaps TRBD2 as D (5 bases). The CDR3 is made up of 15 amino acids. Between the trimmed V and J ends, which lost 3 bases and 7 bases, there was a span of 18 bases. Looked up from germline, CDR1 is SGHRS and CDR2 is YFSETQ.

This clonotype was detected ten times or more. The V and J genes are TRBV7-6 and TRBJ1-1, with a weak D call TRBD1 (6 bases). This CDR3 spans 15 amino acids. V was clipped by 1 base and J by 1 base, with 10 bases between them. Germline V gives CDR1 SGHVS, CDR2 FNYEAQ. The CDR3 nucleotides are TGTGCCAGCAGCTTAGTTTGGGGGGCGAACACTGAAGCTTTCTTT. Protein product: CASSLVWGANTEAFF.

In this sample, this clonotype turned up a few times. This rearrangement joins TRBV18 to TRBJ1-1; maybe TRBD1 (6 bases). Germline CDR1 KGHSH, CDR2 LQKENI. The germline V and J ends were trimmed by 6 bases and 4 bases, with 12 bases remaining between them. The CDR3 sequence is 13 residues long. CDR3 in amino acids: CASSRGGVTEAFF. The CDR3 coding sequence is TGTGCCAGCTCGCGCGGGGGCGTCACTGAAGCTTTCTTT.

This clonotype occurred many times. The genes are TRBV5-1 and TRBJ1-2, with D unresolved. The V end lost 3 bases, the J end lost 6 bases, and 18 bases lay between the germline ends. This CDR3 is built from 15 residues. Germline loops: CDR1 SGHRS, CDR2 YFSETQ. CDR3 loop: CASSSLPGPGNGYTF. CDR3 sequence (DNA): TGCGCCAGCAGCTCCTTACCCGGTCCCGGGAATGGCTACACCTTC.

A note on this clonotype: A much larger clonotype is one base distant, so this may be a read error. The gene calls are TRBV20-1 and TRBJ1-1; D unresolved. This CDR3 spans 14 amino acids. Per the germline V gene, CDR1 is DFQATT and CDR2 is SNEGSKA (reference sequence). This CDR3 is CSTRDGSPNTEAFF. In DNA, the CDR3 is TGCAGTACTAGAGATGGTAGCCCGAACACTGAAGCTTTCTTT.

V gene TRBV7-6 combines with J gene TRBJ2-1; 15 positions agree with TRBD2. V gave up 1 base and J gave up 8 bases; unmatched junction bases: 6. The CDR3 is 17 residues long. Germline values: CDR1 SGHVS, CDR2 FNYEAQ. The chain's CDR3 is CASSLGTSGGVRDEQFF. The CDR3 DNA follows: TGTGCCAGCAGCTTAGGGACTAGCGGGGGGGTCAGGGATGAGCAGTTCTTC.

This rearrangement joins TRBV19 to TRBJ1-5; unclear D gene. The CDR3 has 14 residues. Germline lookup yields CDR1 LNHDA and CDR2 SQIVND (reference sequence). V was trimmed by 3 bases and J by 7 bases, leaving 13 bases between them. Written as DNA, the CDR3 is TGTGCCAGTAGTATTTTGGGCGTGGGGCAGCCCCAGCATTTT. Translated: CASSILGVGQPQHF.

The sample holds many counts of this clonotype. The rearrangement joins TRBV7-9 to TRBJ1-1; TRBD1 matches at 10 bases. The CDR3 is 15 amino acids. Per the germline V gene, CDR1 is SEHNR and CDR2 is FQNEAQ (reference sequence). The J segment lost 10 bases and the V segment lost 4 bases, leaving 12 bases of the junction unmatched. The CDR3 DNA follows: TGTGCCAGCAGCTCCACCCGGGACAGGGGCGCTTTAGCTTTCTTT. This gives the protein CASSSTRDRGALAFF.

The chain has TRBV7-9 and TRBJ2-3, with a weak D call TRBD2 (6 bases). Looked up from germline, CDR1 is SEHNR and CDR2 is FQNEAQ (reference sequence). This CDR3 region has 17 residues. V was pared by 5 bases and J by 3 bases, with 21 bases between. CDR3 DNA: TGTGCCAGCAGCCCCTCCGACTGGGGACTGGTTACAGATACGCAGTATTTT. It codes for CASSPSDWGLVTDTQYF.